One and the same sample provided the 19 T cell receptor beta chains below, sequenced in a study of blood T cells in healthy people across ages (dated by TCRdb to 2015 to 2017). Library preparation was by 5' RACE. The instrument was an Illumina HiSeq 2500. A second 7 to 11 cycle PCR used a sample-barcoded 5' primer and a J-beta primer mix. The public reads were quality trimmed at Q25 with fastp and then assembled into clones with MiXCR by TCRdb, keeping productive beta chains. For every CDR3 protein sequence, its rows merge into one entry that carries the most common genes and DNA. The sample profile shows fewer than 900,000 distinct CDR3 sequences; under 40% of them were found once. The top ten constitute over 10% of the sample. Sequenced: blood. These receptors came from a young man in good health.

The V gene is TRBV7-3, the J gene TRBJ2-1; no definite D call. V dropped 0 bases and J dropped 9 bases, with 12 bases sitting between them. Germline V lookup: CDR1 SGHTA, CDR2 FQGTGA. The CDR3 has 14 residues. The CDR3 sequence: CASSLTGQAGEQFF. CDR3 bases: TGTGCCAGCAGCTTAACCGGGCAGGCCGGTGAGCAGTTCTTC.

The chain couples TRBV6-2 or TRBV6-3 to TRBJ1-1; perhaps TRBD1 as D (6 bases). There are 12 residues in the CDR3. V was clipped by 9 bases and J by 12 bases, with 20 bases between them. In germline, CDR1 is MNHEY, CDR2 SVGEGT. CDR3 in amino acids: CASTTGTWLTFF. The CDR3 DNA follows: TGTGCCAGTACGACCGGGACATGGTTAACTTTCTTT.

Only a few counts were recorded for this clonotype. V gene TRBV6-1 combines with J gene TRBJ1-2; no firm D call. The V gene's germline CDR1 is MNHNS and CDR2 SASEGT. Trimming cost V 7 bases and J 4 bases, with 10 bases left between them. CDR3 length equals 12 residues. The CDR3 bases are TGTGCCAGCAAAACAGTTCCCTATGGCTACACCTTC. Translating gives CASKTVPYGYTF.

This chain joins TRBV20-1 and TRBJ2-5; D gene unclear. CDR3 length equals 12 residues. With 2 bases removed from V and 11 bases from J, the gap between germline ends came to 15 bases. Germline CDR1 is DFQATT and CDR2 is SNEGSKA (reference sequence). The CDR3 DNA reads as TGCAGTGCTAGAATTGAAGCAAGTGAGCAGTACTTC. Its protein product is CSARIEASEQYF.

This clonotype was seen only a few times. V usage is TRBV20-1 and J usage is TRBJ2-4, with D perhaps TRBD1 or TRBD2 (5 bases each). The DNA end favors TRBJ2-7, so the J call may be wrong. The CDR3 is made up of 13 amino acids. Germline assignment: CDR1 DFQATT and CDR2 SNEGSKA (reference sequence). CDR3 DNA: TGCAGTGCTAGAGATCACGTGGGACGCGAGCAGTACTTC. This sequence encodes CSARDHVGREQYF.

This chain joins TRBV12-3 or TRBV12-4 and TRBJ1-2; TRBD1 matches at 8 bases. This CDR3 has 14 amino acids. V dropped 6 bases and J dropped 3; count of bases not matched to a gene: 6. The CDR3 reads CASRGTGTDYGYTF. CDR3 coding DNA: TGTGCCAGCAGGGGGACAGGAACGGACTATGGCTACACCTTC.

This rearrangement joins TRBV20-1 to TRBJ2-5; 12 nucleotides align to TRBD2. Trimming removed 1 base from V and 5 bases from J; junction bases left unmatched: 8. Germline V CDR1 and CDR2: DFQATT, SNEGSKA (reference sequence). The CDR3 runs to 16 residues. The CDR3 DNA reads as TGCAGTGCTAGAGGGACTAGCGGGACAAGTCCCGAGACCCAGTACTTC. Amino acids: CSARGTSGTSPETQYF.

The chain couples TRBV7-6 to TRBJ2-2; weak D call: TRBD2 (7 bases). Germline CDR1 SGHVS, CDR2 FNYEAQ. The CDR3 runs to 19 residues. Trimming removed 1 base from V and 1 base from J, with 19 bases in between. CDR3 residues: CASSLGVAGDIMNTGELFF. CDR3 coding DNA: TGTGCCAGCAGCTTAGGTGTTGCGGGGGACATAATGAACACCGGGGAGCTGTTTTTT.

The chain links TRBV27 to TRBJ1-5; 7 bases map to TRBD1. V shed 4 bases and J 9 bases; nucleotides not matched to a gene: 6. This CDR3 has 13 residues. Germline V lookup: CDR1 MNHEY, CDR2 SMNVEV (reference sequence). The CDR3 reads CASSWDSQRPQHF. CDR3 coding DNA: TGTGCCAGCAGTTGGGACAGCCAGCGGCCCCAGCATTTT.

This clonotype was seen a few times. The chain is built from TRBV10-2 and TRBJ1-5; D possibly corresponds to TRBD1 (6 bases). Looked up from germline, CDR1 is WSHSY and CDR2 is SAAADI. The germline V and J ends were trimmed by 7 bases and 4 bases, with 14 bases remaining between them. CDR3 size: 14 residues. As DNA, the CDR3 is TGCGCCAGCACAACAGGGAGGTGGAATCAGCCCCAGCATTTT. It translates to CASTTGRWNQPQHF.

This clonotype has just a few counts. The chain combines TRBV5-1 with TRBJ2-2; D possibly corresponds to TRBD1 (6 bases). CDR3 size: 16 residues. Per the germline V gene, CDR1 is SGHRS and CDR2 is YFSETQ. Trimming removed 0 bases from V and 5 bases from J, with 14 bases in between. The CDR3: CASSLAGTSITGELFF. CDR3 nucleotides: TGCGCCAGCAGCTTGGCCGGGACATCGATAACCGGGGAGCTGTTTTTT.

This clonotype has just one count. Just one base apart from a much larger clone, this may be a read error. The rearrangement uses TRBV20-1 and TRBJ2-1; 10 nucleotides match TRBD2. The CDR3 has 16 residues. The V gene's germline CDR1 is DFQATT and CDR2 SNEGSKA (reference sequence). V lost 1 base to trimming and J lost 8 bases; unmatched junction nucleotides: 11. In DNA, the CDR3 is TGCAGTGCTAGAGGATTTAGCGGGGGGACTTTGGATGAGCAGTTCTTC. Its protein product is CSARGFSGGTLDEQFF.

This clonotype was found a few times. The chain combines TRBV5-1 with TRBJ2-2; D is unresolved. With 4 bases removed from V and 6 bases from J, the gap between germline ends came to 13 bases. Germline values: CDR1 SGHRS, CDR2 YFSETQ. The CDR3 has 14 residues. CDR3 in DNA: TGCGCCAGCAGCCTGGGTCCAGCGTCCGGGGAGCTGTTTTTT. Translating gives CASSLGPASGELFF.

In its sample, this clonotype was seen a few times. The V call is TRBV4-1, the J call TRBJ1-6, with 8 nucleotides matching TRBD1. Germline V gene sequence: CDR1 MGHRA, CDR2 YSYEKL. This CDR3 comprises 17 residues. After removal of 1 base from V and 9 bases from J, the junction contained 11 bases not matched to a gene. This CDR3 reads CASSQGHRGYSGSPLHF. For the CDR3, the DNA is TGCGCCAGCAGCCAAGGGCACAGGGGGTATAGTGGTTCACCCCTCCACTTT.

The rearrangement links TRBV7-9 to TRBJ2-3; 10 nucleotides agree with TRBD2. V shed 1 base, J shed 9 bases, and the junction held 4 bases outside the gene matches. Germline values: CDR1 SEHNR, CDR2 FQNEAQ (reference sequence). There are 14 residues in the CDR3. The CDR3 loop reads CASSLVLAGSTQYF. In DNA, the CDR3 is TGTGCCAGCAGCTTAGTACTAGCGGGGAGCACGCAGTATTTT.

This chain uses TRBV20-1 with TRBJ1-1, with 8 bases aligning to TRBD1. The germline V gene has CDR1 DFQATT and CDR2 SNEGSKA (reference sequence). The CDR3 consists of 14 residues. The V gene end was trimmed by 3 bases and the J gene end by 5 bases; junction bases not matched to a gene: 8. The CDR3, as DNA: TGCAGTGCTAGCGTCCCGGACAGGGTTACTGAAGCTTTCTTT. This encodes CSASVPDRVTEAFF.

Points on this clonotype: A clone one base away is much larger, so this may be a read error. The chain employs TRBV4-3 and TRBJ2-7, with 7 positions matching TRBD2. There are 16 residues in the CDR3. Germline V lookup: CDR1 LGHNA, CDR2 YSLEER. CDR3 nucleotide sequence: TGCGCCGGCAGCCAAGATGGCCCGGGGGGAGTTTACGAGCAGTACTTC. This gives the protein CAGSQDGPGGVYEQYF.

The V and J genes are TRBV7-9 and TRBJ1-1, with TRBD1 identical over 10 bases. The CDR3 extends over 15 amino acids. V gave up 5 bases and J gave up 2 bases; unmatched junction bases: 5. Germline CDR1 is SEHNR and CDR2 is FQNEAQ (reference sequence). DNA of the CDR3: TGTGCCAGCAGCGGGCGGGACAGGGGTAACACTGAAGCTTTCTTT. Translated, it gives CASSGRDRGNTEAFF.

This clonotype came up a few times. The V gene is TRBV14, the J gene TRBJ2-4; no clear D. The CDR3 totals 17 residues. V lost 2 bases and J lost 0, with 14 bases in between. CDR1 is SGHDN, CDR2 FVKESK, per germline. The CDR3: CASSQSPLREAKNIQYF. Here the CDR3 DNA reads TGTGCCAGCAGCCAATCGCCCTTAAGGGAAGCCAAAAACATTCAGTACTTC.